The entry below describes one T cell receptor beta chain. In the authors' workflow: For nucleated cells, counts were estimated from reference gene primer amplification. Clones were sequenced by immunoSEQ multiplex PCR, and TCRdb holds only the in-frame ones, with some missing. That table furnishes V, J and clone size, whereas the DNA furnished D and trimming. Altogether some 150,000 clones are present, 85% to 90% being singletons, with the ten largest covering 2.5% to 3.5%. CDR3 length: 12 residues. V was trimmed by 6 bases and J by 12 bases, leaving 15 bases between them. The germline gives CDR1 SNHLY, CDR2 FYNNEI. The data were taken from a study of blood T cell repertoires in COVID-19. In the study overall: Samples representing acute and convalescent COVID-19 were sourced from the United States, Italy and Spain.

The receptor's source is a woman in her sixties with active COVID-19. The chain joins TRBV2 to TRBJ2-4; a weak D match, TRBD1 (6 bases). Sequencing was performed on peripheral blood. This chain's CDR3 is CASSVQGGAQYF. For the CDR3, the DNA is TGTGCCAGCAGCGTACAAGGGGGTGCTCAGTACTTC.